This note documents a single T cell receptor (beta chain) sequence. Its matching antigen is unknown. The entry originates in a study of identical twins. Study-wide results and caveats: Insertion counts were lower in abundant cord blood beta clonotypes, a trend that memory repertoires did not show. The study found excess low generation probability among twin-shared out-of-frame alpha sequences.

Trimming took off 5 bases at V and 8 bases at J, with 12 bases between the two ends. The CDR3 covers 13 residues. The germline V gene has CDR1 SGHTA and CDR2 FQGNSA. Carrying unique molecular identifiers, the cDNA also gained a universal primer site through template switching. MiXCR, applied by TCRdb to the 5' RACE reads, yields one record per CDR3 protein. The sample holds roughly 1.6 million distinct CDR3 sequences, about 30% seen once. The source of this sequence is a newborn girl in good health. Sequenced material: cord blood. This rearrangement joins TRBV7-2 to TRBJ1-4; D call uncertain. The CDR3 loop reads CASSPAYSEKLFF. CDR3 nucleotide sequence: TGTGCCAGCAGCCCGGCCTACTCAGAAAAACTGTTTTTT.